These 7 T cell receptor beta chains share one sample of origin, sequenced in a study of regulatory T cells in long-lasting Graves disease. Time point: newly diagnosed GD, antithyroid drugs for less than 3 months. The TCR library was prepared using RNA isolated from PBMCs. Arm-PCR of CDR3 regions and iRepertoire HTBI primers were the basis on which TCR beta libraries were built. TCRdb processed the multiplex PCR reads anew with MiXCR; each CDR3 protein has one entry. The sample shows about 620,000 distinct CDR3 sequences, about 16% of them seen only once. These data were also filed under a second study, of T cells in Graves' hyperthyroidism and ophthalmopathy.

The material sequenced was peripheral blood mononuclear cells (PBMCs), taken at new diagnosis, from a patient treated with antithyroid drugs. The receptors come from a woman aged 25 to 39 with Graves disease.

The J gene is TRBJ2-5, the V gene TRBV7-6; 10 bases line up with TRBD1. Germline CDR1 is SGHVS and CDR2 is FNYEAQ. CDR3 length: 14 amino acids. The V and J ends lost 7 bases and 5 bases, in that order; junction bases with no gene match: 7. The CDR3 reads CASTTTGGSETQYF. The CDR3 nucleotides read TGTGCCAGCACCACGACAGGGGGCTCTGAGACCCAGTACTTC.

V is TRBV7-6 and J is TRBJ2-1, with TRBD1 identical over 7 bases. The J call is in doubt because the DNA end fits TRBJ2-5 better. The CDR3 is 14 residues long. Germline CDR1 SGHVS, CDR2 FNYEAQ. In DNA form, the CDR3 reads TGTGCCAGCAAGCCGAGACAGGGAAAAGAGACCCAGTACTTC. This encodes CASKPRQGKETQYF.

DNA for the CDR3: TGTGCCAGCAGTGGCCTCGGCAGGGCTTTCTACCAGTACTTC. Its translation: CASSGLGRAFYQYF. The V call is TRBV27, the J call TRBJ2-5; D possibly corresponds to TRBD1 (5 bases). The CDR3 extends over 14 amino acids. Germline-derived CDR1 and CDR2 are MNHEY and SMNVEV (reference sequence). The V and J ends lost 5 bases and 10 bases respectively, with 20 bases between them.

A remark on this clonotype: This may be a read error: a much more frequent sequence differs by one nucleotide. The chain has TRBV12-3 or TRBV12-4 and TRBJ1-1; D is unclear. Trimming stripped 3 bases from V and 7 bases from J, with 12 bases between. This CDR3 spans 13 amino acids. This chain's CDR3 is CASSLSVAGEAFF. CDR3 DNA: TGTGCCAGCAGTTTGAGCGTCGCCGGTGAAGCTTTCTTT.

The V call is TRBV20-1, the J call TRBJ2-7; 10 bases map to TRBD2. The germline CDR1 and CDR2 sequences are DFQATT and SNEGSKA (reference sequence). V gave up 1 base and J gave up 7 bases; unmatched junction bases: 19. CDR3 size: 18 residues. The CDR3 region is CSARGLGVEASGSGEQYF. Written as DNA, the CDR3 is TGCAGTGCTAGAGGATTGGGGGTGGAGGCTAGCGGGAGTGGGGAGCAGTACTTC.

The chain combines TRBV29-1 with TRBJ1-4; 10 positions agree with TRBD1. Germline-derived CDR1 and CDR2 are SQVTM and ANQGSEA. Trimming at V came to 3 bases and at J to 6 bases, leaving 1 base not matched to a gene. This CDR3 has 13 residues. CDR3 bases: TGCAGCGTTGACGGACAGGGGGATGAAAAACTGTTTTTT. This sequence encodes CSVDGQGDEKLFF. Full variable domain (outside the CDR3, taken from reference TRBV29-1 and TRBJ1-4): SAVISQKPSRDICQRGTSLTIQCQVDSQVTMMFWYRQQPGQSLTLIATANQGSEATYESGFVIDKFPISRPNLTFSTLTVSNMSPEDSSIYLCSVDGQGDEKLFFGSGTQLSVL.

This clonotype occurred many times. The chain uses TRBV28 and TRBJ1-2; D call uncertain. CDR3 length: 14 amino acids. Trimming took 4 bases from V and 0 from J, leaving 9 bases between them. Germline CDR1 MDHEN, CDR2 SYDVKM. In nucleotides, the CDR3 is TGTGCCAGCAGTTGGGCCGCTTCTAACTATGGCTACACCTTC. Its translation is CASSWAASNYGYTF.